Listed here are 8 T cell receptor beta chains from one sample, sequenced in a study of technical replicates of blood from a handful of donors. Sequencing was performed with immunoSEQ multiplex PCR; in TCRdb, only in-frame clones are kept and a portion is missing. The repertoire holds around 68,000 clones, 95% to 98% seen once, with approximately 0.26% in the top ten. Material for sequencing was T cells isolated from PBMCs. The receptors originated from a human donor in good health.

V and J are TRBV6-1 and TRBJ2-3, with TRBD1 matching 12 bases. CDR3 length: 16 residues. In germline, CDR1 is MNHNS, CDR2 SASEGT. With V trimmed by 2 bases and J by 4 bases, 4 bases remained unmatched. The CDR3: CASSEPGQGAPDTQYF. In nucleotides, the CDR3 is TGTGCCAGCAGTGAACCGGGACAGGGGGCTCCAGATACGCAGTATTTT.

The genes are TRBV6-4 and TRBJ2-1; 7 nucleotides agree with TRBD2. Germline CDR1 is MRHNA and CDR2 is SNTAGT. The junction had 5 bases not matched to a gene; V was cut back by 3 bases and J by 6 bases. The CDR3 sequence is 14 residues long. The chain's CDR3 is CASSESGGANEQFF. In DNA form, the CDR3 reads TGTGCCAGCAGTGAGTCGGGAGGCGCCAATGAGCAGTTCTTC.

This clone showed up just once. The chain is built from TRBV4-1 and TRBJ1-2; no firm D call. CDR1 is MGHRA and CDR2 is YSYEKL in the germline V gene. Trimming took off 2 bases at V and 5 bases at J, with 21 bases between the two ends. The CDR3 is 17 residues long. The chain's CDR3 is CASSQFVSEPGRYGYTF. DNA for the CDR3: TGCGCCAGCAGCCAATTCGTGTCCGAGCCCGGGAGGTATGGCTACACCTTC.

The genes are TRBV6-5 and TRBJ2-5; no definite D call. V was shortened by 5 bases and J by 3 bases, with 10 bases between the two germline ends. CDR3 size: 13 residues. Germline loops: CDR1 MNHEY, CDR2 SVGAGI. CDR3 residues: CASSPFQEETQYF. The CDR3 coding sequence is TGTGCCAGCAGTCCATTTCAGGAAGAGACCCAGTACTTC.

V usage is TRBV7-2 and J usage is TRBJ1-5; D is possibly TRBD1 (5 bases). Germline V CDR1 and CDR2: SGHTA, FQGNSA. The CDR3 is made up of 14 amino acids. Between the trimmed V and J ends, which lost 4 bases and 0 bases, there was a span of 7 bases. This CDR3 is CASSSQASNQPQHF. For the CDR3, the DNA is TGTGCCAGCAGCTCACAGGCTAGCAATCAGCCCCAGCATTTT.

The chain has TRBV6-1 and TRBJ1-1; TRBD1 matches 8 bases. The CDR3 covers 16 residues. With 0 bases clipped from V and 8 bases from J, the junction kept 11 bases outside the gene matches. Germline V gene sequence: CDR1 MNHNS, CDR2 SASEGT. CDR3 DNA: TGTGCCAGCAGTGAAGCTTTAGTCAGGGGGCTTAACGAAGCTTTCTTT. It translates to CASSEALVRGLNEAFF.

This chain uses TRBV19 with TRBJ2-1, with D possibly matching TRBD2 (6 bases). V was shortened by 3 bases and J by 0 bases, with 15 bases between the two germline ends. Germline values: CDR1 LNHDA, CDR2 SQIVND (reference sequence). This CDR3 is built from 17 residues. CDR3 in amino acids: CASSISRSGSSYNEQFF. The CDR3, as DNA: TGTGCCAGTAGTATTTCTAGATCCGGGAGCTCCTACAATGAGCAGTTCTTC.

The V gene is TRBV7-8, the J gene TRBJ2-7, with D possibly being TRBD1 (6 bases). Trimming cost V 5 bases and J 3 bases, with 14 bases left between them. The germline gives CDR1 SGHVS, CDR2 FQNEAQ. This CDR3 spans 14 amino acids. The CDR3 coding sequence is TGTGCCAGCAGCCCTCGACAGGTTTTCTACGAGCAGTACTTC. Its protein is CASSPRQVFYEQYF.